Below are 6 T cell receptor beta chains sequenced from a single sample in a study of CD4 T cells in relation to SARS-CoV-2 and coronaviruses. Sequencing was performed with immunoSEQ multiplex PCR; in TCRdb, only in-frame clones are kept and a portion is missing. The sample lists about 65,000 clones, 87% occurring once. Before the COVID-19 pandemic, during about 2011-2019, CD4+ T cells were taken from unexposed donors. The sample consisted of memory CD4+ T cells from PBMCs. The receptors come from a human donor in good health.

As concerns this clone: This CDR3 is also generated by other DNA sequences in the sample. The chain has TRBV27 and TRBJ2-7; either TRBD1 or TRBD2 may fit D (5 bases each). This CDR3 is 17 amino acids long. The V end lost 4 bases, the J end lost 5 bases, and 24 bases lay between the germline ends. Germline V gives CDR1 MNHEY, CDR2 SMNVEV (reference sequence). CDR3 coding DNA: TGTGCCAGCAGTTCTCATCCGGGCAGGGTGGTACTAGACGAGCAGTACTTC. This gives the protein CASSSHPGRVVLDEQYF.

This chain connects TRBV28 to TRBJ1-5; the match to TRBD1 covers 9 bases. This CDR3 has 14 residues. Germline V lookup: CDR1 MDHEN, CDR2 SYDVKM. The V segment lost 6 bases and the J segment 4 bases; nucleotides outside the gene matches: 4. CDR3 nucleotide sequence: TGTGCCAGCAGACCGACAGGGGGTAATCAGCCCCAGCATTTT. It yields the protein CASRPTGGNQPQHF.

The J gene is TRBJ1-2, the V gene TRBV18; D is undetermined. With 2 bases removed from V and 4 bases from J, the gap between germline ends came to 14 bases. This CDR3 has 15 residues. The germline V gene has CDR1 KGHSH and CDR2 LQKENI. The CDR3 DNA reads as TGTGCCAGCTCACCAATGGCGGAAGGACCCTATGGCTACACCTTC. This codes for CASSPMAEGPYGYTF.

This chain connects TRBV19 to TRBJ1-6; 10 nucleotides align to TRBD1. The germline CDR1 and CDR2 sequences are LNHDA and SQIVND (reference sequence). CDR3 size: 15 residues. The V gene end was trimmed by 3 bases and the J gene end by 9 bases; junction bases not matched to a gene: 5. In DNA form, the CDR3 reads TGTGCCAGTAGTATGCTCCGGGACAGGGGTTCACCCCTCCACTTT. This codes for CASSMLRDRGSPLHF.

The chain couples TRBV7-2 to TRBJ2-5; maybe TRBD2 (7 bases). This CDR3 has 15 amino acids. Germline lookup yields CDR1 SGHTA and CDR2 FQGNSA. Trimming took off 5 bases at V and 4 bases at J, with 17 bases between the two ends. The CDR3 bases are TGTGCCAGCAGCCTGGGGGGGGCGGGTCGAGAGACCCAGTACTTC. Its translation: CASSLGGAGRETQYF.

J is TRBJ2-3 and V is TRBV7-3; D might be TRBD2 (6 bases). CDR3 size: 16 residues. Germline loops: CDR1 SGHTA, CDR2 FQGTGA. V was clipped by 5 bases and J by 0 bases, with 15 bases between them. The CDR3 region has the DNA TGTGCCAGCAGCCCTCTAGCGAGGACTAGCACAGATACGCAGTATTTT. Its protein product is CASSPLARTSTDTQYF.